This entry lists 3 T cell receptor beta chains sequenced from one sample in a study of blood T cell repertoires in COVID-19. Clones were read by immunoSEQ multiplex PCR, and TCRdb kept only the in-frame ones, dropping some. Of 160,000 or so clones in the sample, around 89% were seen once. Sequenced material: peripheral blood. These receptors all come from a woman aged 40-49 years with acute or convalescent COVID-19.

The V and J genes are TRBV2 and TRBJ1-3; D is ambiguous. Per the germline V gene, CDR1 is SNHLY and CDR2 is FYNNEI. CDR3 length: 14 residues. Trimming pared 4 bases from V and 0 bases from J, leaving 7 bases between. This CDR3 reads CASSARGSGNTIYF. CDR3 nucleotides: TGTGCCAGCAGTGCGCGGGGCTCTGGAAACACCATATATTTT.

In this sample, this clone turned up once. The V gene is TRBV18, the J gene TRBJ2-5; 8 positions agree with TRBD1. J gave up 2 bases and V 5 bases, and 4 bases lay outside the gene matches. Germline CDR1 reads KGHSH; CDR2 reads LQKENI. There are 14 residues in the CDR3. CDR3 bases: TGTGCCAGCTCAGAACGGACAGGGCAAGAGACCCAGTACTTC. This codes for CASSERTGQETQYF. The complete variable domain, with remaining parts taken from reference TRBV18 and TRBJ2-5, reads NAGVMQNPRHLVRRRGQEARLRCSPMKGHSHVYWYRQLPEEGLKFMVYLQKENIIDESGMPKERFSAEFPKEGPSILRIQQVVRGDSAAYFCASSERTGQETQYFGPGTRLLVL.

The CDR3 region has the DNA TGTGCCAACCAGGGGACCGGGGAGCTGTTTTTT. The encoded protein is CANQGTGELFF. The rearrangement links TRBV6-4 to TRBJ2-2, with a possible D match to TRBD1 (6 bases). The germline gives CDR1 MRHNA, CDR2 SNTAGT. V gave up 10 bases and J gave up 5 bases, with 8 bases separating them. CDR3 length: 11 residues.